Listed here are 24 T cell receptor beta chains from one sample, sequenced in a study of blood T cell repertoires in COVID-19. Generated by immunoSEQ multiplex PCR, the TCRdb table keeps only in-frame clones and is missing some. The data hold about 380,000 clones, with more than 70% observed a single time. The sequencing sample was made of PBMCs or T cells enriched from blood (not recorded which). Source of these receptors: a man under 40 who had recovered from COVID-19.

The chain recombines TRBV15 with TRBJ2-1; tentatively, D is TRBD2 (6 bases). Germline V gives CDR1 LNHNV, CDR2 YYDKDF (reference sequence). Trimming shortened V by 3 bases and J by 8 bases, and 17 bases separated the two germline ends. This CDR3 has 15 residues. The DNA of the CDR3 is TGTGCCACCAGCAGGTTAGCGGATTGGGTGGATGAGCAGTTCTTC. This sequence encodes CATSRLADWVDEQFF.

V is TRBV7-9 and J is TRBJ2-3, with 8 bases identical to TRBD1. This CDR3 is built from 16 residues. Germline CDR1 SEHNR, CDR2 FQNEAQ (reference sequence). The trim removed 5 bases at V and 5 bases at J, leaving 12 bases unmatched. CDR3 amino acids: CASSPNDGTGGDTQYF. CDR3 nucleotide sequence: TGTGCCAGCAGCCCCAATGATGGGACAGGAGGAGATACGCAGTATTTT.

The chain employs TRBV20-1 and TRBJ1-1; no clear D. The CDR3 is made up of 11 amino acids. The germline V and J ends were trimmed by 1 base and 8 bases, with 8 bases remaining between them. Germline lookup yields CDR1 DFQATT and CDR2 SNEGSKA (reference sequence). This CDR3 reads CSARGEVEAFF. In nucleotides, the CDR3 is TGCAGTGCTAGAGGCGAAGTAGAAGCTTTCTTT.

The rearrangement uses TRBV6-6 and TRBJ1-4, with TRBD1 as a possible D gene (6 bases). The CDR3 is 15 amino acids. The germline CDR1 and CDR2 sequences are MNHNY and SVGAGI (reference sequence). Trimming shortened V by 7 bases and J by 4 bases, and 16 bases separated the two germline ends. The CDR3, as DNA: TGTGCCAGCACCCTCCAGGACAGCCATAATGAAAAACTGTTTTTT. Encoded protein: CASTLQDSHNEKLFF.

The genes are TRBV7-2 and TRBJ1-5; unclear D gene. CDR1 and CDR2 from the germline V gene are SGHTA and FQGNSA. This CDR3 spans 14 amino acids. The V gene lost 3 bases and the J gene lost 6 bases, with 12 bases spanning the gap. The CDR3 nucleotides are TGTGCCAGCAGCTTGGCGGGAGGGCCTCAGCCCCAGCATTTT. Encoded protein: CASSLAGGPQPQHF.

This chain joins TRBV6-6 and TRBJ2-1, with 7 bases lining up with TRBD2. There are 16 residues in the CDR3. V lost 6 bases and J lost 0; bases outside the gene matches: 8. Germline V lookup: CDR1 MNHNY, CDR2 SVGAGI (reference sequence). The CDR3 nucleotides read TGTGCCAGCAGATCACTAGCGCAAGCCTCCTACAATGAGCAGTTCTTC. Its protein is CASRSLAQASYNEQFF.

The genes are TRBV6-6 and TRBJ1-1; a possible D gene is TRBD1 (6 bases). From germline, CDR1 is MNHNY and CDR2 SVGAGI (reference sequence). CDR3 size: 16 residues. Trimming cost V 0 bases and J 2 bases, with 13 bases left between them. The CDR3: CASSYSSPGVNTEAFF. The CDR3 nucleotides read TGTGCCAGCAGTTACTCGAGTCCAGGGGTCAACACTGAAGCTTTCTTT.

As DNA, the CDR3 is TGTGCCAGCAGCTTTCCAGGGTTGAACACTGAAGCTTTCTTT. Translation: CASSFPGLNTEAFF. The rearrangement links TRBV11-3 to TRBJ1-1, with D perhaps TRBD1 (5 bases). The V end was cut by 3 bases, the J end by 0 bases, with 8 bases between. This CDR3 region has 14 residues. Germline V CDR1 and CDR2: SGHNT, YENEEA.

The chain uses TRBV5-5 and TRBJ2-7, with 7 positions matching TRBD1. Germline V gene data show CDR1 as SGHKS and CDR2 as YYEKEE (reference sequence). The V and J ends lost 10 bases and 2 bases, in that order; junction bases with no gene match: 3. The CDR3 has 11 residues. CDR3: CAPGTAYEQYF. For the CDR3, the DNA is TGTGCCCCGGGGACAGCCTACGAGCAGTACTTC.

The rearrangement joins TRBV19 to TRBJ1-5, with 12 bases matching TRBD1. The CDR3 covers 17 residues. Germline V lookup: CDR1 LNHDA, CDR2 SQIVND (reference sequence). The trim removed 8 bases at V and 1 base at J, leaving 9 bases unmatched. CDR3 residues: CASGVGTGGRSNQPQHF. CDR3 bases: TGTGCCAGTGGAGTAGGGACAGGGGGCCGGAGCAATCAGCCCCAGCATTTT. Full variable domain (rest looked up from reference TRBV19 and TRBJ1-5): DGGITQSPKYLFRKEGQNVTLSCEQNLNHDAMYWYRQDPGQGLRLIYYSQIVNDFQKGDIAEGYSVSREKKESFPLTVTSAQKNPTAFYLCASGVGTGGRSNQPQHFGDGTRLSIL.

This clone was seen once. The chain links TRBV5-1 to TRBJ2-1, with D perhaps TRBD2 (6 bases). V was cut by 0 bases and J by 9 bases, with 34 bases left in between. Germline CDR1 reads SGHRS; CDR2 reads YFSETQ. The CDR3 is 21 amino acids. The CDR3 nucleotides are TGCGCCAGCAGCTTGGACGGTTTATATGCGGTTGGGGCAGGGCGGGATCGTGAGCAGTTCTTC. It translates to CASSLDGLYAVGAGRDREQFF.

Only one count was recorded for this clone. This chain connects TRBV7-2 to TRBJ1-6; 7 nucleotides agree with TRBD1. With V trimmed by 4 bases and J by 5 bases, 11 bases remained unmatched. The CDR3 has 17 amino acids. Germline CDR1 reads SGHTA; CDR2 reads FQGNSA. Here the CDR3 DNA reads TGTGCCAGCAGCTATAGCGACAGGGAGTATGATAATTCACCCCTCCACTTT. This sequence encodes CASSYSDREYDNSPLHF.

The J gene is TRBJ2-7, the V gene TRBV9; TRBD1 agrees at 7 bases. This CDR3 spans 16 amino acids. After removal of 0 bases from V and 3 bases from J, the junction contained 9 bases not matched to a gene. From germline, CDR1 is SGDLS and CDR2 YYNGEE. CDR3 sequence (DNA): TGTGCCAGCAGCGTAGGGGTTCAGGGGGTCCTCTACGAGCAGTACTTC. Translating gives CASSVGVQGVLYEQYF. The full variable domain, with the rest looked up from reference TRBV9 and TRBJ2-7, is DSGVTQTPKHLITATGQRVTLRCSPRSGDLSVYWYQQSLDQGLQFLIQYYNGEERAKGNILERFSAQQFPDLHSELNLSSLELGDSALYFCASSVGVQGVLYEQYFGPGTRLTVT.

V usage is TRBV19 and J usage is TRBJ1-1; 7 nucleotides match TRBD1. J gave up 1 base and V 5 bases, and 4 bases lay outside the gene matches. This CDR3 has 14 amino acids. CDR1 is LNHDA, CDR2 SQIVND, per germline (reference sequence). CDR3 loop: CASSPWTGNTEAFF. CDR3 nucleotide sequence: TGTGCCAGTAGTCCTTGGACAGGGAACACTGAAGCTTTCTTT.

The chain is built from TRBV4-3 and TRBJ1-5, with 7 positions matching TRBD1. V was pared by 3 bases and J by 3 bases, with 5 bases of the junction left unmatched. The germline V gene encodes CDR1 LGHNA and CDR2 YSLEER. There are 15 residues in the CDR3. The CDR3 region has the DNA TGCGCCAGCAGCCAGGAGACAGGGAACAATCAGCCCCAGCATTTT. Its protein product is CASSQETGNNQPQHF.

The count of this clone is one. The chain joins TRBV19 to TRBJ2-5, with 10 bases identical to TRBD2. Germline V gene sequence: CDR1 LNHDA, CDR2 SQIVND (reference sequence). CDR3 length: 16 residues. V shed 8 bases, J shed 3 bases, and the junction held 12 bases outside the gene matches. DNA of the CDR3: TGTGCCAGTTCCCAAAGGGGTAGCGGGGGGAAAGAGACCCAGTACTTC. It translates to CASSQRGSGGKETQYF.

CDR3 bases: TGTGCCAGCTCCCTGGGGACAGGGCTCGGTGGCTACACCTTC. Protein product: CASSLGTGLGGYTF. This chain links TRBV18 with TRBJ1-2, with TRBD1 matching over 9 bases. This CDR3 contains 14 residues. Trimming cost V 6 bases and J 7 bases; bases outside gene matches: 9. Germline assignment: CDR1 KGHSH and CDR2 LQKENI.

CDR3 in amino acids: CASSLQGRPEAFF. Here the CDR3 DNA reads TGTGCCAGCAGCCTCCAGGGTCGTCCTGAAGCTTTCTTT. The chain is built from TRBV11-2 and TRBJ1-1; the D gene is possibly TRBD1 (5 bases). This CDR3 is built from 13 residues. Trimming left V 5 bases short and J 6 bases short, with 13 bases between. CDR1 and CDR2 from the germline V gene are SGHAT and FQNNGV. The variable domain in full, with the rest retrieved from reference TRBV11-2 and TRBJ1-1, is EAGVAQSPRYKIIEKRQSVAFWCNPISGHATLYWYQQILGQGPKLLIQFQNNGVVDDSQLPKDRFSAERLKGVDSTLKIQPAKLEDSAVYLCASSLQGRPEAFFGQGTRLTVV.

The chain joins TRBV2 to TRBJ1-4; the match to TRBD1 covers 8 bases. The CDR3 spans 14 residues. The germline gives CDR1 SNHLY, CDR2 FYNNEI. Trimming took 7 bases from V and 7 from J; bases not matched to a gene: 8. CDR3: CASKLDREAEKLFF. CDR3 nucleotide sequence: TGTGCCAGCAAGCTGGACAGGGAGGCTGAAAAACTGTTTTTT. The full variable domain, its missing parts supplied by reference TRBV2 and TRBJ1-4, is EPEVTQTPSHQVTQMGQEVILRCVPISNHLYFYWYRQILGQKVEFLVSFYNNEISEKSEIFDDQFSVERPDGSNFTLKIRSTKLEDSAMYFCASKLDREAEKLFFGSGTQLSVL.

The CDR3 nucleotides read TGCGCCAGCAGCCAAGAGGTCAACATGAACACTGAAGCTTTCTTT. The encoded protein is CASSQEVNMNTEAFF. The V call is TRBV4-1, the J call TRBJ1-1; no reliable D call. The ends were cut back, 0 bases at V and 0 bases at J, with 8 bases in the middle. Germline V CDR1 and CDR2: MGHRA, YSYEKL. CDR3 size: 15 residues.

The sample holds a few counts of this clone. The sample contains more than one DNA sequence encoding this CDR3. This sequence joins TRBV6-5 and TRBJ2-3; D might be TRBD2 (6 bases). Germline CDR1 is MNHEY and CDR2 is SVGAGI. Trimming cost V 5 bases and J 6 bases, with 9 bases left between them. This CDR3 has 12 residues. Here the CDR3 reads CASSPGGDTQYF. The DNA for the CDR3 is TGTGCCAGCAGTCCTGGGGGGGATACGCAGTATTTT.

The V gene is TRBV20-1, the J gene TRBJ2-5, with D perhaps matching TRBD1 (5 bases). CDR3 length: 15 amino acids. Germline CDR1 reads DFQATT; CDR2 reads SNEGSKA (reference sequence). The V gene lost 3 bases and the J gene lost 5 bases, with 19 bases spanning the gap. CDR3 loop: CSASFYAKTAETQYF. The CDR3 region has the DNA TGCAGTGCTAGTTTTTACGCGAAGACAGCCGAGACCCAGTACTTC.

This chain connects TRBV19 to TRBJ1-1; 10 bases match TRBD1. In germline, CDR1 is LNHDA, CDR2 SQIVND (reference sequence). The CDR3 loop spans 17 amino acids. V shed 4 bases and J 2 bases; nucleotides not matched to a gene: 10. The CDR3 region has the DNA TGTGCCAGTAGTAAACGACCGACAGGGGGCTTTAACACTGAAGCTTTCTTT. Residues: CASSKRPTGGFNTEAFF. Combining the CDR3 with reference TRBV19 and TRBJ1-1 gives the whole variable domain DGGITQSPKYLFRKEGQNVTLSCEQNLNHDAMYWYRQDPGQGLRLIYYSQIVNDFQKGDIAEGYSVSREKKESFPLTVTSAQKNPTAFYLCASSKRPTGGFNTEAFFGQGTRLTVV.

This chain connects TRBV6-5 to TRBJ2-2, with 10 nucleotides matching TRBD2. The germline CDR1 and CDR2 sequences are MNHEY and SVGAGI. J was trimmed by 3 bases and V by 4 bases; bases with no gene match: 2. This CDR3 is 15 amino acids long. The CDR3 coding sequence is TGTGCCAGCAGTTTAGCGGGGGGCTACACCGGGGAGCTGTTTTTT. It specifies CASSLAGGYTGELFF.